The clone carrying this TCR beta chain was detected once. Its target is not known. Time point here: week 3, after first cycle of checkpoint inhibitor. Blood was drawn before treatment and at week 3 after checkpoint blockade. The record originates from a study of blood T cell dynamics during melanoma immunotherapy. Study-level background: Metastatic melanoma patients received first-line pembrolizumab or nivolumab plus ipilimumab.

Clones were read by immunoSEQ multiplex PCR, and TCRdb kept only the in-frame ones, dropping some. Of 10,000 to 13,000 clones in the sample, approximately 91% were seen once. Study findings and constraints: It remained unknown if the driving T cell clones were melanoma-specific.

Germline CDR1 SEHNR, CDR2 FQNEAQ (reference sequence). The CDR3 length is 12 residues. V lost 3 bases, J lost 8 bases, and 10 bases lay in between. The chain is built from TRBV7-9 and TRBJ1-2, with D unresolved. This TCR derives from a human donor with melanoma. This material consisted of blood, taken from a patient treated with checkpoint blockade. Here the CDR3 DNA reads TGTGCCAGCAGCTTTGAGGATTGGGGCTACACCTTC. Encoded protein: CASSFEDWGYTF.